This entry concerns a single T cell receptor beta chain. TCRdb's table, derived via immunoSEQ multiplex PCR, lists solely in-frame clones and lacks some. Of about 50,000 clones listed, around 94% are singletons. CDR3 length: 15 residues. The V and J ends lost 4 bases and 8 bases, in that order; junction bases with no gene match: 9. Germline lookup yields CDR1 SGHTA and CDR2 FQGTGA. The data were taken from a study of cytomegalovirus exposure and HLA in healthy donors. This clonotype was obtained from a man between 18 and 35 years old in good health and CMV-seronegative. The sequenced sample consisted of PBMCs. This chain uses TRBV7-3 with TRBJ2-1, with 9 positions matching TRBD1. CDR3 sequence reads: CASSSTGGGFDEQFF. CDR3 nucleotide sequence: TGTGCCAGCAGCTCGACAGGGGGTGGTTTCGATGAGCAGTTCTTC.